Here is one T cell receptor (beta chain) with its context. In the authors' workflow: Amplification of reference gene primers provided the estimated nucleated cell counts. Some clones are missing from TCRdb's copy, which holds only in-frame ones; the method was immunoSEQ multiplex PCR. V and J calls and clone size are given by that table; D and trimming were obtained from the DNA. Seen here are under 300,000 clones, around 83% observed once, and the top ten hold roughly 3.4%. This sample stems from a study of blood T cell repertoires in COVID-19. The sequence came from a woman between 18 and 29 years old with acute or convalescent COVID-19. Sequencing was performed on peripheral blood.

CDR3 in DNA: TGTGCCAGCAGCTTAGTGGTAGTGAACACCGGGGAGCTGTTTTTT. Translated, it gives CASSLVVVNTGELFF. The rearrangement joins TRBV7-2 to TRBJ2-2; D gene uncertain. Trimming took 1 base from V and 1 from J, leaving 7 bases between them. Germline-derived CDR1 and CDR2 are SGHTA and FQGNSA. The CDR3 loop spans 15 amino acids.